This T cell receptor (beta chain) was sequenced during a study of identical twins. Overall study results and limits: Excess sharing between twins was weaker in beta out-of-frame sequences.

Template switching (which added a universal primer site) was used, and cDNA carried unique molecular identifiers. TCRdb reprocessed the 5' RACE reads with MiXCR, giving one entry per CDR3 protein. The sample records around 1.7 million distinct CDR3 sequences, 32% being singletons. This clonotype was recorded a few times. Its antigen is unidentified. Healthy Caucasians alone served as donors. V was clipped by 3 bases and J by 3 bases, with 14 bases between them. Looked up from germline, CDR1 is LGHNA and CDR2 is YNFKEQ. This CDR3 has 16 amino acids. The clonotype originates from a newborn girl in good health. Sequencing was carried out using cord blood. The chain recombines TRBV4-2 with TRBJ2-2; D perhaps matches TRBD1 (5 bases). The CDR3 DNA reads TGTGCCAGCAGCCAGTCAACTGGCAGGGACACCGGGGAGCTGTTTTTT. It codes for CASSQSTGRDTGELFF.